This entry is about one TCR beta chain. This CDR3 region has 16 residues. From germline, CDR1 is ENHRY and CDR2 SYGVKD. The J segment lost 3 bases and the V segment lost 5 bases, leaving 6 bases of the junction unmatched. This sample is part of a study of blood T cell repertoires in COVID-19. On the study more broadly: Collection of acute and convalescent COVID-19 samples took place in the United States, Italy and Spain.

Across about two dozen US areas, participants ranged in age from roughly 18 to 95 years. Recovered status applied to Cohort 3 donors who had two consecutive negative PCRs. It also applied to those with clearance or with symptom resolution. Per the authors' pipeline: The authors estimated nucleated cell counts from reference gene primer amplification. Profiled with immunoSEQ multiplex PCR; TCRdb holds only in-frame clones, not every one. The V and J calls and clone size are taken from that table; D and trimming were inferred from the DNA. The table lists fewer than 200,000 clones, 88% of them singletons.

The genes are TRBV10-3 and TRBJ1-5, with 11 bases fitting TRBD1. The clonotype originates from a woman aged 18-35 years who had recovered from COVID-19. The sample taken for sequencing was PBMCs or T cells enriched from blood (not recorded which). CDR3 bases: TGTGCCATCAGTCGGACAGGGGGCGACAACAATCAGCCCCAGCATTTT. It encodes CAISRTGGDNNQPQHF.